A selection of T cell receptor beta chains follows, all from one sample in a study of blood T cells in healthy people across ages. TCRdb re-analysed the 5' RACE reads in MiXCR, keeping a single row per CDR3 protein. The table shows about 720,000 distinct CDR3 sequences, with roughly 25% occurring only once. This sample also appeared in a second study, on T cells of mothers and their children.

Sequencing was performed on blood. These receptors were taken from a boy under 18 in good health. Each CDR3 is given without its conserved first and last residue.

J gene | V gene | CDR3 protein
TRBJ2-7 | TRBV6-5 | ASSKPGVAYEQY
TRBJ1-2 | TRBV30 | AWSLDAGLGCT
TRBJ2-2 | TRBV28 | ASSFLRVLNTGELF
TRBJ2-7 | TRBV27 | ASRTTGGIAYEQY
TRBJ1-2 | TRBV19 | ASSGPGSYGYT
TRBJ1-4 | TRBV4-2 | ASSQAGAYEKLF
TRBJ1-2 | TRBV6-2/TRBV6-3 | ASSYSSGANYGYT
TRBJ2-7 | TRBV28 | ASSFGGRGYEQY
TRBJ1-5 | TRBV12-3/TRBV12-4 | ASSFHRGAFNQPQH
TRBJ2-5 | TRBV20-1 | SARVGVQETQY
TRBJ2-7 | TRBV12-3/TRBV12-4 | ASSLGAGAYYEQY
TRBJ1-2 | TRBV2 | ASTPGQGANYGYT
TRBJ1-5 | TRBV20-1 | SARETGDSNQPQH
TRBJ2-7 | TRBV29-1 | PTRSSYEQY
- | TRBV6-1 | ADVGRAYEQY
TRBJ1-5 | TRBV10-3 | AISDRGVGQPQH
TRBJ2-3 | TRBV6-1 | ASSESGRSDTQY
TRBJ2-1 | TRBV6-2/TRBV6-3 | ASRGAGGGYNEQF
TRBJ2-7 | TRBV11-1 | ASSSGQGVYEQY
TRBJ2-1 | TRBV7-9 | ASSLAVGAD
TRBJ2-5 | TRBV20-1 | SATFGGTQY
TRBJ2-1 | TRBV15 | ATSSQNSGTRSIYNEQF
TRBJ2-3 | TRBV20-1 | SARAGLAGSTDTQY
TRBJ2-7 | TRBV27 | ASSWDRTGEQY
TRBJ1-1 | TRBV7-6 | ASSPWDRNTEAF
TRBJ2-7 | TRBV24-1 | ATSDWDSYEQY
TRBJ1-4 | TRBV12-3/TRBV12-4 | ASSFSLREKLF
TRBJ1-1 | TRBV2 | ASSSNGGRGEAF
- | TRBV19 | ASSSWTENEQF
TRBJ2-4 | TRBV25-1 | ASSDWGDIQY
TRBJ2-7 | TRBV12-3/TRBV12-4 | ASSRTPYEQH
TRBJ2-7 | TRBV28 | ASNYAFPGPYSYEQY
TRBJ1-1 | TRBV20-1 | SAYSPTSTEAF
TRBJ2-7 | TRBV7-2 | ASSSRTGGHYEQY
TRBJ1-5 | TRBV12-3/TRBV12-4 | ASSLSRGRGQPQH
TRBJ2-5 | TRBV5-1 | ASSLVGLAGGGETQY
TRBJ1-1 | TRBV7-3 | ASSLIAGTTEAF
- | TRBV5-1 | ASSLDGVDEQY
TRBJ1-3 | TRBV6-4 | ASSTREFFGNTIY
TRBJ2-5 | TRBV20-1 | SARWTGEETQY
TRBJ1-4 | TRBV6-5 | ASSYSTGEKLF
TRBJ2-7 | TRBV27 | ASSIRTASYEQY
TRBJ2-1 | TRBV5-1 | ASSLAQAATNEQF
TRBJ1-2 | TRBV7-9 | ASSLNRFPYGYT
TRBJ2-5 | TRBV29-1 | SVEDLGVGATAEETQY
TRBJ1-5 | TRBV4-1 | ASSQSSGDSNQPQH
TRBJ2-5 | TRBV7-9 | ASSVSGVQETQY
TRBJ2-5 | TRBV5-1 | ASSLGQLGGGLQETQY
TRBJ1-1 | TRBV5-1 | ASSWGDATEAF
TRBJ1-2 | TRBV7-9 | ASSRPDRVGYT
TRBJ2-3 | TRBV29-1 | SVERALDRGTDTQY
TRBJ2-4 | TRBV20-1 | SANRVGDIQY
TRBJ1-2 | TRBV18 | ASSLNRDHYGYT